The 8 T cell receptor beta chains given below trace back to one sample, sequenced in a study of T-cell reconstitution after alpha-beta-depleted transplantation in children. Preparation of the TCRbeta library was carried out with unique molecular identifiers. TCRdb re-called the PCR reads with MiXCR, one entry per CDR3 protein. The data show roughly 220,000 distinct CDR3 sequences, around 8.9% seen once. The sample here was PBMCs from the stem cell graft donor, taken from the stem cell graft. These receptors were obtained from a human donor who donated a stem cell graft to a child with SCID.

This clonotype appeared a few times. The chain uses TRBV12-5 and TRBJ1-1; a possible D gene is TRBD1 (5 bases). CDR1 is LGHNT, CDR2 FRNRAP, per germline. This CDR3 is 17 amino acids long. As DNA, the CDR3 is TGTGCCTCCTGCCAGGAAGGGGTTTGGGGGGGGTCCACTGAAGCTTTCTTT. Amino acid sequence: CASCQEGVWGGSTEAFF.

V is TRBV7-8 and J is TRBJ2-3; 13 bases match TRBD2. The CDR3 consists of 17 residues. Unmatched junction bases numbered 4, after V lost 2 bases and J lost 2 bases. Germline V lookup: CDR1 SGHVS, CDR2 FQNEAQ. CDR3: CASSLLGLAGTTDTQYF. DNA for the CDR3: TGTGCCAGCAGCTTATTGGGACTAGCGGGGACCACAGATACGCAGTATTTT.

This clonotype was seen repeatedly, ten times or more. V usage is TRBV4-3 and J usage is TRBJ2-3, with 8 bases lining up with TRBD2. This CDR3 has 16 amino acids. Germline CDR1 LGHNA, CDR2 YSLEER. The V gene end was trimmed by 1 base and the J gene end by 1 base; junction bases not matched to a gene: 4. This chain's CDR3 is CASSQVVRGGTDTQYF. The CDR3 DNA follows: TGCGCCAGCAGCCAAGTCGTGCGGGGGGGCACAGATACGCAGTATTTT.

V and J are TRBV11-2 and TRBJ2-2; D unresolved. CDR3 length equals 16 residues. Germline CDR1 reads SGHAT; CDR2 reads FQNNGV. Trimming removed 3 bases at V and 3 bases at J, with 14 bases between. CDR3 nucleotide sequence: TGTGCCAGCAGCTTGGATTTACGGTTATACACCGGGGAGCTGTTTTTT. Translated, it gives CASSLDLRLYTGELFF.

This clonotype was seen repeatedly, ten times or more. The chain recombines TRBV12-3 or TRBV12-4 with TRBJ2-3, with D uncertain. V lost 5 bases, J lost 1 base, and 7 bases lay in between. The length of the CDR3 is 13 residues. This chain's CDR3 is CASSRSGTDTQYF. CDR3 in DNA: TGTGCCAGCAGTAGGTCGGGCACAGATACGCAGTATTTT.

There are many counts of this clonotype. This chain links TRBV5-1 with TRBJ1-1; D gene unclear. There are 13 residues in the CDR3. Germline CDR1 is SGHRS and CDR2 is YFSETQ. V gave up 2 bases and J gave up 5 bases, with 10 bases separating them. CDR3 DNA sequence: TGCGCCAGCAGCTTAGGGTGGGATACTGAAGCTTTCTTT. It encodes CASSLGWDTEAFF.

In its sample, this clonotype was seen a few times. The chain recombines TRBV7-9 with TRBJ2-7; D unresolved. The CDR3 totals 12 residues. CDR1 SEHNR and CDR2 FQNEAQ come from the germline V gene (reference sequence). Trimming took off 5 bases at V and 7 bases at J, with 12 bases between the two ends. The CDR3 nucleotides read TGTGCCAGCAGCCCCCACCGTCGGGAGCAGTACTTC. Protein product: CASSPHRREQYF.

This clonotype was counted ten times or more. V and J are TRBV20-1 and TRBJ1-4; 10 bases align to TRBD1. Germline V gene lookup returns CDR1 DFQATT and CDR2 SNEGSKA (reference sequence). The CDR3 contains 15 residues. V lost 6 bases to trimming and J lost 7 bases; unmatched junction nucleotides: 11. This CDR3 is CSAADRGQGSEKLFF. The CDR3 nucleotides are TGCAGTGCCGCAGACAGGGGGCAAGGGAGTGAAAAACTGTTTTTT.